The rows below give T cell receptor beta chains drawn from one sample of a study of cytomegalovirus exposure and HLA in healthy donors. TCRdb's table, derived via immunoSEQ multiplex PCR, lists solely in-frame clones and lacks some. This table has about 130,000 clones, 83% appearing once. Sequencing used PBMCs. The receptors were gathered from a woman between 35 and 50 years old in good health and CMV-seropositive. Each CDR3 is given with its conserved first and last residue. D genes are given only for firm matches. Clone size appears in some rows only: once, few, many, or a class for an expanded clone.

D | J | size | V | CDR3 | DNA
TRBD1 | TRBJ1-1 | . | TRBV18 | CASSPTTGATEAFF | TGTGCCAGCTCACCTACTACAGGGGCCACTGAAGCTTTCTTT
TRBD1 | TRBJ2-7 | . | TRBV29-1 | CSAELAGGAGQYEQYF | TGCAGCGCCGAGTTGGCAGGGGGCGCAGGTCAATACGAGCAGTACTTC
TRBD2 | TRBJ2-7 | . | TRBV10-1 | CASSGTGTSGPLYF | TGCGCCAGCAGTGGGACCGGGACTAGCGGACCCTTGTACTTC
. | TRBJ2-7 | . | TRBV7-2 | CASSHIYDEQYF | TGTGCCAGCAGCCATATCTATGACGAGCAGTACTTC
TRBD1 | TRBJ1-2 | . | TRBV18 | CASSPLSGTGGDGYTF | TGTGCCAGCTCACCTTTGTCCGGGACAGGGGGCGATGGCTACACCTTC
. | TRBJ1-2 | . | TRBV15 | CATSSPLRYGYTF | TGTGCCACCAGCAGCCCCCTCCGCTATGGCTACACCTTC
. | TRBJ1-2 | few | TRBV19 | CASSIPTGTYGYTF | TGTGCCAGTAGTATTCCCACAGGTACCTATGGCTACACCTTC
TRBD1 | TRBJ2-1 | . | TRBV2 | CASRKRQGPYNEQFF | TGTGCCAGCAGGAAACGACAGGGCCCCTACAATGAGCAGTTCTTC
. | TRBJ1-1 | . | TRBV19 | CASSTQGLGTEAFF | TGTGCCAGTAGTACACAGGGTTTGGGCACTGAAGCTTTCTTT
TRBD1 | TRBJ2-3 | . | TRBV5-1 | CASSLGTGGSTDTQYF | TGCGCCAGCAGCTTGGGGACAGGGGGCAGCACAGATACGCAGTATTTT
TRBD2 | TRBJ2-2 | . | TRBV10-3 | CAIRPAVAGSNTGELFF | TGTGCCATCAGGCCCGCAGTAGCGGGCTCGAACACCGGGGAGCTGTTTTTT
TRBD2 | TRBJ2-3 | . | TRBV5-8 | CASSSTGTSGLTDTQYF | TGTGCCAGCAGCTCTACCGGGACTAGCGGCCTCACAGATACGCAGTATTTT
TRBD1 | TRBJ1-2 | . | TRBV19 | CASKGQGDYGYTF | TGTGCCAGCAAGGGACAGGGCGACTATGGCTACACCTTC
. | TRBJ1-2 | . | TRBV28 | CASSFRLRGKPYGYTF | TGTGCCAGCAGTTTTAGGTTGAGAGGGAAACCCTATGGCTACACCTTC
TRBD1 | TRBJ1-1 | . | TRBV27 | CASSSRDRGTEAFF | TGTGCCAGCAGTAGCCGGGACAGGGGTACTGAAGCTTTCTTT
. | TRBJ1-1 | . | TRBV29-1 | CSVEQDLEAFF | TGCAGCGTTGAACAGGATCTTGAAGCTTTCTTT
. | TRBJ1-1 | . | TRBV27 | CASSLASLSNTEAFF | TGTGCCAGCAGTTTAGCTTCACTATCGAACACTGAAGCTTTCTTT
TRBD1 | TRBJ2-5 | . | TRBV5-6 | CASSSTGEETQYF | TGTGCCAGCAGCTCAACAGGGGAAGAGACCCAGTACTTC
. | TRBJ2-5 | . | TRBV5-1 | CASSQGGTAQETQYF | TGCGCCAGCAGCCAGGGCGGAACCGCACAAGAGACCCAGTACTTC
. | TRBJ1-2 | . | TRBV28 | CASSFGDTGPEVKHLNYGYTF | TGTGCCAGCAGTTTTGGGGACACAGGGCCCGAAGTGAAACACCTCAACTATGGCTACACCTTC
TRBD1 | TRBJ1-5 | . | TRBV28 | CASSPGQPNQPQHF | TGTGCCAGCAGTCCGGGACAGCCCAATCAGCCCCAGCATTTT
TRBD1 | TRBJ1-1 | . | TRBV5-8 | CASTPTGYATEAFF | TGTGCCAGCACCCCGACAGGGTATGCCACTGAAGCTTTCTTT
TRBD1 | TRBJ1-2 | . | TRBV7-3 | CASSVTGTGWGYTF | TGTGCCAGCAGCGTCACCGGGACAGGGTGGGGCTACACCTTC
TRBD2 | TRBJ2-7 | . | TRBV2 | CASLGLAYEQYF | TGTGCCAGCTTGGGACTAGCCTACGAGCAGTACTTC
. | TRBJ1-3 | . | TRBV6-6 | CASRTGGWGNTIYF | TGTGCCAGCAGGACAGGTGGATGGGGAAACACCATATATTTT
. | TRBJ1-1 | . | TRBV19 | CASSNTPNLWNTEAFF | TGTGCCAGTAGTAACACCCCAAATTTATGGAACACTGAAGCTTTCTTT
. | TRBJ2-1 | . | TRBV27 | CASSLSGEYNEQFF | TGTGCCAGCAGTTTATCAGGGGAATACAATGAGCAGTTCTTC
TRBD2 | TRBJ2-1 | . | TRBV28 | CASSLRGLPYNEQFF | TGTGCCAGCAGTTTACGGGGACTACCCTACAATGAGCAGTTCTTC
. | TRBJ2-3 | . | TRBV2 | CASSWTASTDTQYF | TGTGCCAGCAGCTGGACAGCTTCCACAGATACGCAGTATTTT
. | TRBJ1-1 | . | TRBV4-1 | CASSQRGGGEAFF | TGCGCCAGCAGCCAGCGGGGTGGAGGTGAAGCTTTCTTT
. | TRBJ2-7 | . | TRBV9 | CASSPQQGTRAEQYF | TGTGCCAGCAGCCCCCAGCAGGGGACCCGAGCCGAGCAGTACTTC
. | TRBJ2-7 | . | TRBV7-2 | CASSRAGGPYEQYF | TGTGCCAGCAGCCGAGCCGGAGGGCCCTACGAGCAGTACTTC
TRBD1 | TRBJ2-1 | . | TRBV13 | CASSRPGTGDNEQFF | TGTGCCAGCAGTCGACCCGGGACAGGGGACAATGAGCAGTTCTTC
. | TRBJ2-1 | few | TRBV6-1 | CASSTGSLYNEQFF | TGTGCCAGCAGCACGGGATCACTCTACAATGAGCAGTTCTTC
. | TRBJ1-5 | . | TRBV19 | CASSIERSGYLVWQPQHF | TGTGCCAGTAGTATAGAGCGATCAGGGTATTTGGTTTGGCAGCCCCAGCATTTT
. | TRBJ2-1 | . | TRBV20-1 | CSASGSGEQFF | TGCAGTGCTAGCGGGAGTGGTGAGCAGTTCTTC
TRBD2 | TRBJ2-2 | . | TRBV9 | CASSPLGLYNTGELLF | TGTGCCAGCAGCCCTCTGGGACTATACAACACCGGGGAGCTGCTTTTT
TRBD2 | TRBJ2-7 | once | TRBV6-5 | CASRMTSGSYEQYF | TGTGCCAGCAGGATGACTAGCGGGAGCTACGAGCAGTACTTC
TRBD1 | TRBJ2-2 | . | TRBV19 | CASSRGQGMGTGELFF | TGTGCCAGTAGTAGGGGACAGGGGATGGGCACCGGGGAGCTGTTTTTT
. | TRBJ2-3 | . | TRBV19 | CASNQGYTDTQYF | TGTGCCAGTAACCAGGGCTACACAGATACGCAGTATTTT